Listed below are T cell receptor beta chains from one sample, sequenced in a study of T cells after yellow fever vaccination. TCRdb used MiXCR to reprocess the 5' RACE reads, holding one entry per CDR3 protein. The sample consists of some 400,000 distinct CDR3 sequences, over 15% of them appearing once. The specimen was PBMCs, collected before the yellow fever booster vaccination. The receptors derive from a young man who received the YFV17D yellow fever vaccine. CDR3s include the opening cysteine and the closing phenylalanine or tryptophan. Fields, in order: V gene, D gene, J gene, clone size, CDR3 DNA, CDR3 protein. A D gene is named only where the DNA matches it firmly. Part of the rows lack a size; the others show once, few, many or a class for expanded clones.

V: TRBV12-3/TRBV12-4
D: NA
J: TRBJ1-2
size: NA
DNA: TGTGCCAGCAGTCTAGAGGCCTCCCTAGGCTACACCTTC
CDR3: CASSLEASLGYTF

V: TRBV7-9
D: NA
J: TRBJ2-7
size: few
DNA: TGTGCCAGCAGCTCCTTCCGGGGCGGCTACGAGCAGTACTTC
CDR3: CASSSFRGGYEQYF

V: TRBV7-8
D: NA
J: TRBJ1-1
size: few
DNA: TGTGCCAGCAGCTTATCCGGTCGGGGGAGCACTGAAGCTTTCTTT
CDR3: CASSLSGRGSTEAFF

V: TRBV6-5
D: NA
J: TRBJ2-4
size: NA
DNA: TGTGCCAGCAGTTCCCCGGGACTTCGAGAAAACGACGGCAAAAACATTCAGTACTTC
CDR3: CASSSPGLRENDGKNIQYF

V: TRBV7-9
D: TRBD1
J: TRBJ2-3
size: few
DNA: TGTGCAATCAACCGGGACAGGGGCACAGATACGCAGTATTTT
CDR3: CAINRDRGTDTQYF

V: TRBV6-5
D: NA
J: TRBJ2-3
size: few
DNA: TGTGCCACGAGGGCTAGAACAGATACGCAGTATTTT
CDR3: CATRARTDTQYF

V: TRBV7-8
D: NA
J: TRBJ2-7
size: few
DNA: TGTGCCAGCAGCTCCCTTACGTTTAGACTCGAGCAGTACTTC
CDR3: CASSSLTFRLEQYF

V: TRBV20-1
D: TRBD1
J: TRBJ1-2
size: NA
DNA: TGCAGTGCTGGAGGGGACAGGGACGGGTATGGCTACACCTTC
CDR3: CSAGGDRDGYGYTF

V: TRBV20-1
D: NA
J: TRBJ2-5
size: many
DNA: TGCAGTGCTCTATGGACTGTCCAAGAGACCCAGTACTTC
CDR3: CSALWTVQETQYF

V: TRBV4-1
D: TRBD2
J: TRBJ2-7
size: few
DNA: TGCGCCAGCAGCCGATTACCCCCGGGACTAGCGCTCCCGAGCTCCTACGAGCAGTACTTC
CDR3: CASSRLPPGLALPSSYEQYF

V: TRBV7-9
D: NA
J: TRBJ2-3
size: few
DNA: TGTGCCAGCAGCCCACGGGGACTCAGCACAGATACGCAGTATTTT
CDR3: CASSPRGLSTDTQYF

V: TRBV20-1
D: NA
J: TRBJ2-6
size: many
DNA: TGCAGTGCTAGTCCCATTTCTTCTGGGGCCAACGTCCTGACTTTC
CDR3: CSASPISSGANVLTF

V: TRBV20-1
D: NA
J: TRBJ1-2
size: few
DNA: TGCAGTGCTATCCCGGGCCGCGGAGCCTATGGCTACACCTTC
CDR3: CSAIPGRGAYGYTF

V: TRBV4-3
D: NA
J: TRBJ2-2
size: few
DNA: TGCGCCAGCAGCCAAGAGGGACACAATACCGGGGAGCTGTTTTTT
CDR3: CASSQEGHNTGELFF

V: TRBV5-1
D: TRBD2
J: TRBJ2-1
size: NA
DNA: TGCGCCAGCAGCTTTACTAGCGGGGACCCCAATGAGCAGTTCTTC
CDR3: CASSFTSGDPNEQFF

V: TRBV12-3/TRBV12-4
D: NA
J: TRBJ1-4
size: few
DNA: TGTGCCAGCACCTCCGGGACCGGGGATGAAAAACTGTTTTTT
CDR3: CASTSGTGDEKLFF

V: TRBV12-3/TRBV12-4
D: TRBD2
J: TRBJ2-5
size: NA
DNA: TGTGCCAGCAGTACCCGACTAGCTCGGGAGACCCAGTACTTC
CDR3: CASSTRLARETQYF

V: TRBV6-5
D: TRBD1
J: TRBJ2-2
size: NA
DNA: TGTGCCAGCAGGAGACAGGGGGCCGGGGAGCTGTTTTTT
CDR3: CASRRQGAGELFF

V: TRBV11-2
D: NA
J: TRBJ2-1
size: few
DNA: TGTGCCAGCAGCGCGGTTTTTGGGGGCGCGGAGCAGTTCTTC
CDR3: CASSAVFGGAEQFF

V: TRBV12-3/TRBV12-4
D: NA
J: TRBJ2-3
size: few
DNA: TGTGCCAGCAGTTTCTGGCGCGGGGCCACAGATACGCAGTATTTT
CDR3: CASSFWRGATDTQYF

V: TRBV5-1
D: NA
J: TRBJ2-3
size: few
DNA: TGCGCCAGCAGCTTTCTTTCCCGGAGTAGCACAGATACGCAGTATTTT
CDR3: CASSFLSRSSTDTQYF

V: TRBV7-2
D: TRBD2
J: TRBJ2-3
size: NA
DNA: TGTGCCAGCAGCTCCCCTGGACCGGGACTAGGGGTCGCAGATACGCAGTATTTT
CDR3: CASSSPGPGLGVADTQYF

V: TRBV19
D: NA
J: TRBJ1-1
size: NA
DNA: TGTGCCAGTAGTCCCAGCGAGGGGCACCCGTGGGCTTTCTTT
CDR3: CASSPSEGHPWAFF

V: TRBV11-2
D: TRBD2
J: TRBJ2-1
size: few
DNA: TGTGCCAGCAGACTAGCGGGGGCCTACAATGAGCAGTTCTTC
CDR3: CASRLAGAYNEQFF

V: TRBV7-6
D: NA
J: TRBJ1-2
size: few
DNA: TGTGCCAGCAGCTCATACGACAACTATGGCTACACCTTC
CDR3: CASSSYDNYGYTF

V: TRBV5-5
D: NA
J: TRBJ2-7
size: NA
DNA: TGTGCCAGCAGCTTGGCTAGTGGTCACTACGAGCAGTACTTC
CDR3: CASSLASGHYEQYF

V: TRBV19
D: NA
J: TRBJ2-4
size: NA
DNA: TGTGCCAGTAGTGAAGCCAAAAACATTCAGTACTTC
CDR3: CASSEAKNIQYF

V: TRBV7-2
D: NA
J: TRBJ1-2
size: NA
DNA: TGTGCCAGCAGCTTTGCTGGGAGGGGTAATAACTATGGCTACACCTTC
CDR3: CASSFAGRGNNYGYTF

V: TRBV7-9
D: NA
J: TRBJ2-7
size: once
DNA: TGTGCCAGCAGCTTATTAGCTTGGCAGAGCTCCTACGAGCAGTACTTC
CDR3: CASSLLAWQSSYEQYF

V: TRBV20-1
D: TRBD1
J: TRBJ1-6
size: NA
DNA: TGCAGTGCTTACTCCAACGACAGGGGCGGGACCCTCCACTTT
CDR3: CSAYSNDRGGTLHF

V: TRBV18
D: TRBD1
J: TRBJ1-4
size: NA
DNA: TGTGCCAGCTCGGGACAGCGGAATGAAAAACTGTTTTTT
CDR3: CASSGQRNEKLFF

V: TRBV10-3
D: TRBD1
J: TRBJ1-1
size: NA
DNA: TGTGCCATCAGTGGACAGGGTATAACTGAAGCTTTCTTT
CDR3: CAISGQGITEAFF

V: TRBV7-2
D: NA
J: TRBJ2-1
size: few
DNA: TGTGCCAGCAGCCGGGACGGACTCTCCTACAATGAGCAGTTCTTC
CDR3: CASSRDGLSYNEQFF